The present T cell receptor (beta chain) was sequenced within a study of T cells in Graves' hyperthyroidism and ophthalmopathy. About the study: Peripheral blood was acquired at first diagnosis, ahead of any therapy whatsoever.

V lost 5 bases and J 1 base, leaving 15 bases between the germline ends. CDR1 SGHVS and CDR2 FNYEAQ come from the germline V gene. The CDR3 runs 16 residues. The source material, RNA transcripts, was used to amplify TCR beta CDR3 regions. The study used the HTBI primer set for a first-round RT-PCR of the TCR CDR3. TCRdb fed the multiplex PCR reads into MiXCR, producing one record per CDR3 protein. The data contain about 210,000 distinct CDR3 sequences, roughly 17% of them singletons. This clonotype was recorded only once. Since a much larger clone is just one base distant, this may be a read error. Given the absence of the conserved phenylalanine or tryptophan at the CDR3 end, a read error is likely. Patients aged 18 to 65 had newly diagnosed hyperthyroidism of under 2 months' duration. Out of around 10 ml of fresh peripheral blood came the PBMCs.

The receptor was derived from a man in his forties or fifties with Graves' hyperthyroidism. The sequencing input was blood. This sequence joins TRBV7-6 and TRBJ1-5, with no clear D. CDR3 sequence reads: CASSPLTRSSNQPQHS. The CDR3 nucleotides are TGTGCCAGCAGCCCCCTAACAAGAAGCAGCAATCAGCCCCAGCATTCT.